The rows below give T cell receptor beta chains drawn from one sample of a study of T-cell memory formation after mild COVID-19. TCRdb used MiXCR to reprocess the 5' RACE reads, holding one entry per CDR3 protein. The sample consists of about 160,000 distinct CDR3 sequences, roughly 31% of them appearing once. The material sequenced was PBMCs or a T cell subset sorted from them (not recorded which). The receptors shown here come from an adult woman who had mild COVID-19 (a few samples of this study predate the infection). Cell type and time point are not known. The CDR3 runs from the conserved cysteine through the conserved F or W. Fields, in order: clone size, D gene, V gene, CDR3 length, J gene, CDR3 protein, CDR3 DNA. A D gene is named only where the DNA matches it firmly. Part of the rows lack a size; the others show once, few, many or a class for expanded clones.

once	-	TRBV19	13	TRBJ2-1	CASNDGHKSEQFF	TGTGCCAGTAACGACGGGCACAAGTCGGAGCAGTTCTTC
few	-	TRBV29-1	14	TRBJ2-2	CSVGRGSNTGELFF	TGCAGCGTGGGAAGAGGATCCAACACCGGGGAGCTGTTTTTT
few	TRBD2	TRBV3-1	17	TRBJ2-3	CASSQEPSGPPKDTQYF	TGTGCCAGCAGCCAAGAGCCTAGCGGTCCCCCTAAGGATACGCAGTATTTT
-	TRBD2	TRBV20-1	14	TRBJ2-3	CSARLTSGTDTQYF	TGCAGTGCTAGATTGACTAGCGGCACAGATACGCAGTATTTT
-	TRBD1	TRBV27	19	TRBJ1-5	CARSYSGTGMGAYVQPQHF	TGTGCCCGCAGTTACTCCGGGACAGGGATGGGGGCCTATGTCCAGCCCCAGCATTTT
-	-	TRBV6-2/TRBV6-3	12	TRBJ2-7	CASRDIAYEQYF	TGTGCCAGTAGGGACATAGCCTACGAGCAGTACTTC
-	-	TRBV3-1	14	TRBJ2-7	CASSQDVSSYEQYF	TGTGCCAGCAGCCAAGACGTCAGCTCCTACGAGCAGTACTTC
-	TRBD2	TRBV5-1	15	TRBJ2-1	CASGHGTSGGSEQFF	TGCGCCAGCGGCCACGGGACTAGCGGGGGCAGTGAGCAGTTCTTC
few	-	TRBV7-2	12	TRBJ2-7	CASSFLSYEQYF	TGTGCCAGCAGCTTCCTATCCTACGAGCAGTACTTC
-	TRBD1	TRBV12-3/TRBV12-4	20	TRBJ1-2	CASSTLVGAGTGALNYGYTF	TGTGCCAGCAGTACATTAGTTGGGGCCGGGACAGGGGCGCTTAACTATGGCTACACCTTC
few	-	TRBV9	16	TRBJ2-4	CASSVGGPTGRNIQYF	TGTGCCAGCAGCGTAGGAGGCCCGACAGGGAGGAACATTCAGTACTTC
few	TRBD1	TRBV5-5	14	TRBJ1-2	CASSLSGTVSGYTF	TGTGCCAGCAGCCTGAGCGGGACAGTCAGTGGCTACACCTTC
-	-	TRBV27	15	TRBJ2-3	CASSPRTAGRDTQSF	TGTGCCAGCAGTCCTCGGACGGCCGGCAGGGATACGCAGTCTTTT
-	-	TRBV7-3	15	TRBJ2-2	CASSLRRAGNGELFF	TGTGCCAGCAGCCTCCGGAGGGCCGGAAACGGGGAGCTGTTTTTT
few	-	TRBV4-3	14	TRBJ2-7	CASSQDARGNEQYF	TGCGCCAGCAGCCAAGACGCCCGCGGTAACGAGCAGTACTTC